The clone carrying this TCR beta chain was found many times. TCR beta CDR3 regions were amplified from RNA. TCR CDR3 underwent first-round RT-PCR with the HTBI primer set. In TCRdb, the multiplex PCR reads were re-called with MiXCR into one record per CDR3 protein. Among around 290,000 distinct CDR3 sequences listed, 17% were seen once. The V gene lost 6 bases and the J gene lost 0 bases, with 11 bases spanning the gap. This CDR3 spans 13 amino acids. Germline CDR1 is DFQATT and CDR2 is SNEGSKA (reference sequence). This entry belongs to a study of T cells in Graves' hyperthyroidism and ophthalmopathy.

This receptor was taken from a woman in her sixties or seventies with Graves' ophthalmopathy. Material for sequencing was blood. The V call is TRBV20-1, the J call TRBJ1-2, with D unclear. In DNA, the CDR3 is TGCAGTGCCGCCGAATATCCTAACTATGGCTACACCTTC. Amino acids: CSAAEYPNYGYTF.